These 29 T cell receptor beta chains were all obtained from the same sample, sequenced in a study of cytomegalovirus exposure and HLA in healthy donors. 60 Vbeta and 13 Jbeta primers were used in PCR. Here immunoSEQ multiplex PCR was the method, and the copy in TCRdb shows in-frame clones only, minus some. The sample comprises around 130,000 clones, roughly 70% of which are singletons, and over 2% rests with the top ten. Sequencing was performed on PBMCs. Every receptor here comes from a middle-aged woman in good health and CMV-seropositive.

The genes are TRBV2 and TRBJ2-1, with D tentatively TRBD2 (6 bases). The CDR3 sequence is 13 residues long. Trimming stripped 6 bases from V and 5 bases from J, with 11 bases between. Germline lookup yields CDR1 SNHLY and CDR2 FYNNEI. CDR3 sequence (DNA): TGTGCCAGCAGACGGGACTCTCACAATGAGCAGTTCTTC. It yields the protein CASRRDSHNEQFF.

The J gene is TRBJ2-3, the V gene TRBV7-2; no reliable D call. The V gene's germline CDR1 is SGHTA and CDR2 FQGNSA. The V end was cut by 5 bases, the J end by 3 bases, with 9 bases between. The CDR3 consists of 13 residues. The CDR3 nucleotides are TGTGCCAGCAGCCCCCAGGTTACAGATACGCAGTATTTT. It translates to CASSPQVTDTQYF.

The CDR3 is CASSLGTGGTEAFF. CDR3 bases: TGCGCCAGCAGCTTGGGGACAGGGGGCACTGAAGCTTTCTTT. The V gene is TRBV5-1, the J gene TRBJ1-1, with TRBD1 identical over 10 bases. The J segment lost 4 bases and the V segment lost 0 bases, leaving 0 bases of the junction unmatched. CDR3 length: 14 amino acids. The germline CDR1 and CDR2 sequences are SGHRS and YFSETQ.

Here the CDR3 reads CASSLQGATGEPQHF. The CDR3, as DNA: TGCGCCAGCAGCTTGCAGGGGGCTACCGGGGAGCCCCAGCATTTT. The chain combines TRBV5-1 with TRBJ1-5; 8 bases are a match to TRBD1. The CDR3 consists of 15 residues. Germline V lookup: CDR1 SGHRS, CDR2 YFSETQ. The ends lost 1 base at V and 8 bases at J; junction bases unmatched: 8.

The chain couples TRBV7-3 to TRBJ1-1, with 7 bases that match TRBD1. The CDR3 runs 18 residues. Trimming cost V 0 bases and J 1 base; bases outside gene matches: 11. CDR1 is SGHTA, CDR2 FQGTGA, per germline. CDR3 residues: CASSLTIQGLGRNTEAFF. Here the CDR3 DNA reads TGTGCCAGCAGCTTAACAATACAGGGGTTGGGGCGGAACACTGAAGCTTTCTTT.

Here the CDR3 reads CASSQDRTGSLPSGNTIYF. CDR3 nucleotide sequence: TGTGCCAGCAGCCAAGATCGCACAGGATCCCTGCCCTCTGGAAACACCATATATTTT. This chain links TRBV14 with TRBJ1-3; possible D gene TRBD1, 5 bases. Germline V gene sequence: CDR1 SGHDN, CDR2 FVKESK. This CDR3 comprises 19 residues. V was shortened by 0 bases and J by 0 bases, with 18 bases between the two germline ends.

V is TRBV2 and J is TRBJ1-2; TRBD1 matches at 9 bases. The V gene's germline CDR1 is SNHLY and CDR2 FYNNEI. The CDR3 spans 13 residues. V trimming: 6 bases; J trimming: 7 bases; junction bases outside the gene matches: 6. The CDR3 protein is CASRKTTGGGYTF. In DNA, the CDR3 is TGTGCCAGCAGGAAAACGACAGGGGGTGGCTACACCTTC.

CDR3 in DNA: TGTGCCAGCAGTTTAATCAGCCTTCTGGGGGCCACTGGCTACACCTTC. Translated: CASSLISLLGATGYTF. The gene calls are TRBV28 and TRBJ1-2; tentative D call: TRBD1 (6 bases). The CDR3 is 16 amino acids. Trimming removed 2 bases from V and 7 bases from J, with 20 bases in between. In germline, CDR1 is MDHEN, CDR2 SYDVKM.

This chain joins TRBV5-5 and TRBJ2-2; TRBD2 agrees at 12 bases. The V and J ends lost 3 bases and 4 bases, in that order; junction bases with no gene match: 10. Germline V gene sequence: CDR1 SGHKS, CDR2 YYEKEE (reference sequence). CDR3 size: 18 residues. Here the CDR3 DNA reads TGTGCCAGCAGCTCCGGACTAGCGGGGCCGCCGAGCACCGGGGAGCTGTTTTTT. It codes for CASSSGLAGPPSTGELFF.

The J gene is TRBJ2-7, the V gene TRBV21-1; the table's D call, TRBD2, was not checked against the DNA. TRBV21-1 is classified as a pseudogene. This CDR3 is built from 17 residues. The CDR3 DNA reads TGTGCCAGAGTCCCGCCGAAGCGGGGGGGGAAGGGCTACGAGCAGTACTTC. Its translation is CARVPPKRGGKGYEQYF.

The V and J genes are TRBV10-3 and TRBJ1-1; perhaps TRBD1 as D (6 bases). V was trimmed by 6 bases and J by 1 base, leaving 6 bases between them. Germline V CDR1 and CDR2: ENHRY, SYGVKD. The CDR3 runs to 12 residues. In nucleotides, the CDR3 is TGTGCCATCAGGACAGGGAACACTGAAGCTTTCTTT. Translating it yields CAIRTGNTEAFF.

The V gene is TRBV7-6, the J gene TRBJ2-5; 9 positions agree with TRBD2. V lost 4 bases to trimming and J lost 4 bases; unmatched junction nucleotides: 7. This CDR3 spans 15 amino acids. Germline CDR1 is SGHVS and CDR2 is FNYEAQ. This chain's CDR3 is CASSSGTSPPETQYF. CDR3 nucleotides: TGTGCCAGCAGCTCCGGGACTAGCCCCCCAGAGACCCAGTACTTC.

This sequence joins TRBV6-5 and TRBJ1-4; D uncertain. From germline, CDR1 is MNHEY and CDR2 SVGAGI. This CDR3 has 13 amino acids. Trimming pared 2 bases from V and 8 bases from J, leaving 9 bases between. This CDR3 reads CASSYLKREKLFF. CDR3 DNA sequence: TGTGCCAGCAGTTACCTAAAACGGGAAAAACTGTTTTTT.

This chain links TRBV18 with TRBJ1-6, with 7 bases identical to TRBD1. CDR1 is KGHSH and CDR2 is LQKENI in the germline V gene. This CDR3 spans 15 amino acids. V dropped 5 bases and J dropped 5; count of bases not matched to a gene: 6. This chain's CDR3 is CASSMAGGHNSPLHF. The CDR3 DNA sequence: TGTGCCAGCTCAATGGCAGGGGGTCATAATTCACCCCTCCACTTT.

The J gene is TRBJ1-1, the V gene TRBV28, with 9 bases fitting TRBD1. The CDR3 has 14 residues. Germline assignment: CDR1 MDHEN and CDR2 SYDVKM. The V segment lost 6 bases and the J segment 2 bases; nucleotides outside the gene matches: 4. CDR3 sequence reads: CASRNRGPNTEAFF. Written as DNA, the CDR3 is TGTGCCAGCAGGAACAGGGGGCCAAACACTGAAGCTTTCTTT.

This clone is a singleton in its sample. The gene calls are TRBV28 and TRBJ2-1, with D unclear. CDR1 is MDHEN, CDR2 SYDVKM, per germline. This CDR3 contains 14 residues. Trimming removed 8 bases at V and 0 bases at J, with 11 bases between. In nucleotides, the CDR3 is TGTGCCAGCTCGCCCGTGAGCTCCTACAATGAGCAGTTCTTC. Encoded protein: CASSPVSSYNEQFF.

This chain joins TRBV6-1 and TRBJ2-7; 9 nucleotides match TRBD1. The CDR3 extends over 15 amino acids. Trimming cost V 6 bases and J 1 base; bases outside gene matches: 7. Germline assignment: CDR1 MNHNS and CDR2 SASEGT. The CDR3 sequence: CASSTGTGISYEQYF. The CDR3 region has the DNA TGTGCCAGCAGCACCGGGACAGGGATTTCCTACGAGCAGTACTTC.

The chain links TRBV7-3 to TRBJ2-7; 8 bases agree with TRBD2. Germline loops: CDR1 SGHTA, CDR2 FQGTGA. With 2 bases clipped from V and 5 bases from J, the junction kept 8 bases outside the gene matches. CDR3 size: 15 residues. The CDR3 region has the DNA TGTGCCAGCAGCTTAGGCCTAGCGGGTTTTAACGAGCAGTACTTC. Translated: CASSLGLAGFNEQYF.

The chain links TRBV2 to TRBJ1-2; 7 bases are shared with TRBD1. Trimming at V came to 8 bases and at J to 6 bases, leaving 9 bases not matched to a gene. This CDR3 has 13 residues. Germline V gene lookup returns CDR1 SNHLY and CDR2 FYNNEI. The CDR3, as DNA: TGTGCCAGCCCTGGACAGGTGGTGGATGGCTACACCTTC. Translated, it gives CASPGQVVDGYTF.

The chain couples TRBV11-2 to TRBJ1-1; D gene unclear. The CDR3 consists of 14 residues. The V and J ends lost 0 bases and 5 bases respectively, with 10 bases between them. Germline loops: CDR1 SGHAT, CDR2 FQNNGV. The CDR3 DNA sequence: TGTGCCAGCAGCTTAGATCTGGACTGGACTGAAGCTTTCTTT. The encoded protein is CASSLDLDWTEAFF.

The chain links TRBV6-4 to TRBJ2-7; 10 bases are shared with TRBD1. V was pared by 6 bases and J by 6 bases, with 14 bases of the junction left unmatched. CDR3 length: 16 amino acids. Germline CDR1 reads MRHNA; CDR2 reads SNTAGT. Here the CDR3 reads CASSHTGTGVSGEQYF. CDR3 sequence (DNA): TGTGCCAGCAGCCATACCGGGACAGGGGTAAGTGGCGAGCAGTACTTC.

This rearrangement joins TRBV7-9 to TRBJ1-3; D not certain. Germline CDR1 is SEHNR and CDR2 is FQNEAQ (reference sequence). V shed 6 bases and J shed 1 base, with 4 bases lying between them. The CDR3 is made up of 12 amino acids. As DNA, the CDR3 is TGTGCCAGCAGTCATTCTGGAAACACCATATATTTT. This sequence encodes CASSHSGNTIYF. The full variable domain, in which reference TRBV7-9 and TRBJ1-3 provide the parts outside the CDR3, is DTGVSQNPRHKITKRGQNVTFRCDPISEHNRLYWYRQTLGQGPEFLTYFQNEAQLEKSRLLSDRFSAERPKGSFSTLEIQRTEQGDSAMYLCASSHSGNTIYFGEGSWLTVV.

V usage is TRBV7-2 and J usage is TRBJ2-1; TRBD2 matches 10 bases. V was pared by 6 bases and J by 6 bases, with 5 bases of the junction left unmatched. Germline V gives CDR1 SGHTA, CDR2 FQGNSA. The CDR3 extends over 14 amino acids. The CDR3, as DNA: TGTGCCAGCAGTCAAGCGGGAGGGGTCAATGAGCAGTTCTTC. Amino acid sequence: CASSQAGGVNEQFF.

This sequence joins TRBV9 and TRBJ2-1; the match to TRBD2 covers 12 bases. The CDR3 has 17 residues. The germline V gene has CDR1 SGDLS and CDR2 YYNGEE. J lost 4 bases, V lost 1 base, and 6 bases had no gene match. This CDR3 reads CASSVLAGGPKYNEQFF. The CDR3 DNA is TGTGCCAGCAGCGTACTAGCGGGAGGGCCGAAATACAATGAGCAGTTCTTC.

This clone has only a few counts. The V gene is TRBV7-6, the J gene TRBJ2-6, with TRBD1 matching over 7 bases. The V segment lost 5 bases and the J segment 0 bases; nucleotides outside the gene matches: 7. Germline V CDR1 and CDR2: SGHVS, FNYEAQ. This CDR3 is 17 amino acids long. The CDR3 DNA reads as TGTGCCAGCAGCCCCCGACAGGGAGTCTCTGGGGCCAACGTCCTGACTTTC. Residues: CASSPRQGVSGANVLTF.

CDR3 sequence reads: CASSLLAGGRDTQYF. In nucleotides, the CDR3 is TGTGCCAGCAGCTTATTAGCGGGGGGGAGAGATACGCAGTATTTT. The gene calls are TRBV7-9 and TRBJ2-3; 11 bases align to TRBD2. Germline V gene data show CDR1 as SEHNR and CDR2 as FQNEAQ (reference sequence). The CDR3 loop spans 15 amino acids. V lost 2 bases to trimming and J lost 5 bases; unmatched junction nucleotides: 3.

Of note for this clone: Different DNA sequences within this sample yield the same CDR3. The chain couples TRBV7-9 to TRBJ1-1; no clear D gene. The V gene lost 5 bases and the J gene lost 5 bases, with 15 bases spanning the gap. Germline CDR1 reads SEHNR; CDR2 reads FQNEAQ (reference sequence). The CDR3 is 14 residues long. CDR3 loop: CASSTGVEGTEAFF. The CDR3 region has the DNA TGTGCCAGCAGCACTGGGGTAGAGGGTACTGAAGCTTTCTTT.

The gene calls are TRBV5-1 and TRBJ1-1; D gene ambiguous. V was cut by 0 bases and J by 0 bases, with 15 bases left in between. CDR1 is SGHRS, CDR2 YFSETQ, per germline. The CDR3 has 17 amino acids. The CDR3 region has the DNA TGCGCCAGCAGCTTGGCCGGAGGGAACAAGGTGAACACTGAAGCTTTCTTT. Translated: CASSLAGGNKVNTEAFF.

This rearrangement joins TRBV7-9 to TRBJ1-2, with D perhaps matching TRBD1 (5 bases). CDR1 and CDR2 (germline): SEHNR, FQNEAQ (reference sequence). The V gene lost 9 bases and the J gene lost 1 base, with 12 bases spanning the gap. The CDR3 sequence is 13 residues long. The CDR3 region is CASKFRDNYGYTF. DNA for the CDR3: TGTGCCAGTAAATTCAGGGATAACTATGGCTACACCTTC.